What follows are 25 T cell receptor beta chains derived from one specimen sequenced in a study of beta chain features in type 1 diabetes. Investigators reverse transcribed all isolated RNA, so they sequenced expressed TCRB transcripts. The assay was immunoSEQ multiplex PCR, and TCRdb's table has in-frame clones only and misses some. This table holds about 330,000 clones, 9.5% to 12% found once. Material: naive CD4+ T cells from blood. These TCRs come from a woman under 40 in good health.

The chain is built from TRBV28 and TRBJ2-1; 8 bases are shared with TRBD2. Germline V gene sequence: CDR1 MDHEN, CDR2 SYDVKM. The CDR3 length is 14 residues. The V segment lost 5 bases and the J segment 8 bases; nucleotides outside the gene matches: 8. The CDR3 protein is CASSGEAGVDEQFF. CDR3 in DNA: TGTGCCAGCAGTGGAGAAGCGGGAGTCGATGAGCAGTTCTTC.

This clone was seen more than once but under ten times. The chain uses TRBV9 and TRBJ1-4; 7 nucleotides line up with TRBD1. The junction had 10 bases not matched to a gene; V was cut back by 4 bases and J by 7 bases. There are 15 residues in the CDR3. CDR1 is SGDLS and CDR2 is YYNGEE in the germline V gene. This CDR3 reads CASSSRQGRTEKLFF. The CDR3 DNA reads TGTGCCAGCAGCTCGAGACAGGGTAGGACTGAAAAACTGTTTTTT.

The gene calls are TRBV28 and TRBJ2-7; a possible D gene is TRBD2 (6 bases). V lost 2 bases, J lost 3 bases, and 14 bases lay in between. Germline CDR1 is MDHEN and CDR2 is SYDVKM. CDR3 length equals 15 residues. CDR3 loop: CASSLNAWGVYEQYF. The CDR3 nucleotides read TGTGCCAGCAGTTTAAATGCTTGGGGGGTCTACGAGCAGTACTTC.

The rearrangement joins TRBV7-3 to TRBJ2-1; possible D gene TRBD1, 5 bases. CDR3 length: 14 amino acids. Trimming took 0 bases from V and 4 from J, leaving 7 bases between them. Germline assignment: CDR1 SGHTA and CDR2 FQGTGA. The CDR3 sequence: CASSLTGEYNEQFF. The CDR3 DNA sequence: TGTGCCAGCAGCTTAACAGGGGAATACAATGAGCAGTTCTTC.

This clone came up a few times. The V call is TRBV27, the J call TRBJ2-7; TRBD2 aligns across 10 bases. V dropped 3 bases and J dropped 3; count of bases not matched to a gene: 2. The CDR3 covers 14 residues. Germline CDR1 reads MNHEY; CDR2 reads SMNVEV (reference sequence). The CDR3: CASSLASGSYEQYF. The CDR3 region has the DNA TGTGCCAGCAGTTTGGCTAGCGGGAGCTACGAGCAGTACTTC.

The gene calls are TRBV4-3 and TRBJ1-4, with D hard to call. The germline V gene encodes CDR1 LGHNA and CDR2 YSLEER. The CDR3 extends over 15 amino acids. V was shortened by 1 base and J by 3 bases, with 9 bases between the two germline ends. The CDR3 nucleotides are TGCGCCAGCAGCCAAGGTGGGCTGGCTAATGAAAAACTGTTTTTT. It encodes CASSQGGLANEKLFF.

There are a few counts of this clone. The V gene is TRBV28, the J gene TRBJ2-2; the D gene is possibly TRBD2 (6 bases). V was shortened by 5 bases and J by 3 bases, with 13 bases between the two germline ends. Germline assignment: CDR1 MDHEN and CDR2 SYDVKM. There are 15 residues in the CDR3. The CDR3: CASSPHAGYTGELFF. The CDR3 DNA is TGTGCCAGCAGTCCCCACGCGGGGTACACCGGGGAGCTGTTTTTT.

This clone was found a few times. The rearrangement links TRBV15 to TRBJ2-3, with TRBD2 matching over 8 bases. CDR3 length equals 16 residues. Germline CDR1 LNHNV, CDR2 YYDKDF (reference sequence). With 0 bases clipped from V and 0 bases from J, the junction kept 2 bases outside the gene matches. The CDR3 protein is CATSRDVAGSTDTQYF. CDR3 sequence (DNA): TGTGCCACCAGCAGAGATGTAGCGGGAAGCACAGATACGCAGTATTTT.

This clone was counted a few times. The rearrangement joins TRBV5-4 to TRBJ1-2, with 8 bases matching TRBD1. The V segment lost 5 bases and the J segment 3 bases; nucleotides outside the gene matches: 6. CDR1 and CDR2 from the germline V gene are SGHNT and YYREEE (reference sequence). The CDR3 covers 14 residues. The CDR3 DNA reads as TGTGCCAGCAGTCTACCAGGGGGCTACTATGGCTACACCTTC. It is translated as CASSLPGGYYGYTF. Combining the CDR3 with reference TRBV5-4 and TRBJ1-2 gives the whole variable domain ETGVTQSPTHLIKTRGQQVTLRCSSQSGHNTVSWYQQALGQGPQFIFQYYREEENGRGNFPPRFSGLQFPNYSSELNVNALELDDSALYLCASSLPGGYYGYTFGSGTRLTVV.

In this sample, this clone turned up a few times. CDR3 nucleotide sequence: TGCAGCGTTGGGGGCAGGCCTGACTCTGGGGCCAACGTCCTGACTTTC. Protein product: CSVGGRPDSGANVLTF. The chain recombines TRBV29-1 with TRBJ2-6; perhaps TRBD1 as D (5 bases). Germline V gene sequence: CDR1 SQVTM, CDR2 ANQGSEA. With 4 bases removed from V and 0 bases from J, the gap between germline ends came to 13 bases. The CDR3 runs 16 residues.

This sequence joins TRBV7-9 and TRBJ2-2; 14 nucleotides agree with TRBD2. The V gene end was trimmed by 5 bases and the J gene end by 6 bases; junction bases not matched to a gene: 5. Germline lookup yields CDR1 SEHNR and CDR2 FQNEAQ (reference sequence). The CDR3 sequence is 16 residues long. This CDR3 is CASSRLGLAGAGELFF. DNA for the CDR3: TGTGCCAGCAGCCGGTTGGGACTAGCGGGAGCCGGGGAGCTGTTTTTT.

Only a few counts were recorded for this clone. Distinct nucleotide sequences in the sample also encode this CDR3. This rearrangement joins TRBV9 to TRBJ2-1, with 7 bases aligning to TRBD2. In germline, CDR1 is SGDLS, CDR2 YYNGEE. The CDR3 runs 15 residues. V gave up 0 bases and J gave up 2 bases; unmatched junction bases: 2. The CDR3 bases are TGTGCCAGCAGCGTAGCGGGAGGCACCTACAATGAGCAGTTCTTC. Its protein product is CASSVAGGTYNEQFF.

The rearrangement joins TRBV4-3 to TRBJ2-2; the match to TRBD2 covers 8 bases. V trimming: 8 bases; J trimming: 2 bases; junction bases outside the gene matches: 10. The CDR3 loop spans 16 amino acids. Germline CDR1 is LGHNA and CDR2 is YSLEER. DNA of the CDR3: TGCGCCAGCTCGTACAGCGGGAGCGTCAACACCGGGGAGCTGTTTTTT. Its protein product is CASSYSGSVNTGELFF.

V and J are TRBV19 and TRBJ1-1, with a possible D match to TRBD1 (5 bases). Trimming removed 0 bases from V and 6 bases from J, with 14 bases in between. The germline V gene encodes CDR1 LNHDA and CDR2 SQIVND (reference sequence). This CDR3 contains 15 residues. The CDR3 spells CASSIDGAVVAEAFF. The CDR3 bases are TGTGCCAGTAGTATAGATGGGGCCGTGGTCGCTGAAGCTTTCTTT.

This clone turned up a few times. The V and J genes are TRBV28 and TRBJ2-7, with 8 nucleotides matching TRBD2. In germline, CDR1 is MDHEN, CDR2 SYDVKM. There are 14 residues in the CDR3. V trimming: 6 bases; J trimming: 4 bases; junction bases outside the gene matches: 8. CDR3 loop: CASRSGTSLYEQYF. In nucleotides, the CDR3 is TGTGCCAGCAGGTCCGGGACTAGTCTTTACGAGCAGTACTTC. Based on the CDR3 plus reference TRBV28 and TRBJ2-7, the full variable domain is DVKVTQSSRYLVKRTGEKVFLECVQDMDHENMFWYRQDPGLGLRLIYFSYDVKMKEKGDIPEGYSVSREKKERFSLILESASTNQTSMYLCASRSGTSLYEQYFGPGTRLTVT.

Only a few counts were recorded for this clone. One end of the junction varies from germline; a read error may be responsible. The J gene is TRBJ2-7, the V gene TRBV5-6; 11 bases align to TRBD1. The CDR3 covers 13 residues. Germline assignment: CDR1 SGHDT and CDR2 YYEEEE. The CDR3 DNA reads TGTGCCAGCAGCCCAGGCCAGGGGACAGGGGGAAATTTC. It yields the protein CASSPGQGTGGNF.

This chain uses TRBV18 with TRBJ2-1; TRBD2 matches at 9 bases. The V gene end was trimmed by 5 bases and the J gene end by 3 bases; junction bases not matched to a gene: 8. The length of the CDR3 is 16 residues. The germline gives CDR1 KGHSH, CDR2 LQKENI. DNA for the CDR3: TGTGCCAGCTCAAGAGCTAGCGGGAACAACTACAATGAGCAGTTCTTC. Translating gives CASSRASGNNYNEQFF.

This clone was seen only a few times. V and J are TRBV30 and TRBJ1-5; TRBD1 matches at 10 bases. J gave up 2 bases and V 3 bases, and 19 bases lay outside the gene matches. The CDR3 length is 20 residues. Looked up from germline, CDR1 is GTSNPN and CDR2 is SVGIG (reference sequence). The CDR3 DNA follows: TGTGCCTGGAGCAAACCGGGACAGGGGAGGTATCGATCAGGCAATCAGCCCCAGCATTTT. It yields the protein CAWSKPGQGRYRSGNQPQHF.

A few counts support this clone. The chain uses TRBV18 and TRBJ2-7; maybe TRBD1 (5 bases). From germline, CDR1 is KGHSH and CDR2 LQKENI. The CDR3 loop spans 13 amino acids. V was shortened by 3 bases and J by 2 bases, with 8 bases between the two germline ends. The CDR3 nucleotides read TGTGCCAGCTCACCGCGACAGCCCTACGAGCAGTACTTC. Translated: CASSPRQPYEQYF.

The V call is TRBV7-2, the J call TRBJ2-3; TRBD2 matches 12 bases. CDR1 and CDR2 from the germline V gene are SGHTA and FQGNSA. V lost 5 bases to trimming and J lost 5 bases; unmatched junction nucleotides: 8. This CDR3 spans 16 amino acids. CDR3 DNA sequence: TGTGCCAGCAGCCCTCTAGCGGGAGGGCGCGGAGATACGCAGTATTTT. It translates to CASSPLAGGRGDTQYF.

This clone was counted only a few times. The J gene is TRBJ2-7, the V gene TRBV28; 9 bases fit TRBD1. The CDR3 covers 14 residues. Looked up from germline, CDR1 is MDHEN and CDR2 is SYDVKM. Trimming at V came to 3 bases and at J to 6 bases, leaving 6 bases not matched to a gene. The CDR3 DNA reads as TGTGCCAGCAGTTTGGGGGACAGGGCGGGCGAGCAGTACTTC. Translated: CASSLGDRAGEQYF.

For this clone: Sequence at one end of the junction differs from germline and may be a read error. J is TRBJ2-5 and V is TRBV7-7, with no clear D. This CDR3 contains 16 residues. Germline assignment: CDR1 SSHAT and CDR2 FNYEAQ (reference sequence). CDR3 in DNA: TGTGCTAGCAGCTCGCTTGGTGCCAGGATGGGCGAGACCCAGTACTTC. It yields the protein CASSSLGARMGETQYF.

This chain joins TRBV28 and TRBJ2-7; the D gene is possibly TRBD1 (5 bases). The CDR3 totals 15 residues. The V and J ends lost 1 base and 0 bases respectively, with 10 bases between them. Germline V gives CDR1 MDHEN, CDR2 SYDVKM. The CDR3 DNA reads TGTGCCAGCAGTTTATCTGCAGGGATCTCCTACGAGCAGTACTTC. This gives the protein CASSLSAGISYEQYF.

This chain links TRBV28 with TRBJ2-7, with TRBD2 identical over 7 bases. The V gene end was trimmed by 8 bases and the J gene end by 4 bases; junction bases not matched to a gene: 5. Germline CDR1 reads MDHEN; CDR2 reads SYDVKM. CDR3 size: 12 residues. CDR3 nucleotide sequence: TGTGCCAGCTCCGCGGGAGCGTACGAGCAGTACTTC. Its protein is CASSAGAYEQYF.

This clone was observed a handful of times. The chain links TRBV7-9 to TRBJ2-7; weak D call: TRBD2 (6 bases). Germline CDR1 SEHNR, CDR2 FQNEAQ (reference sequence). Between the trimmed V and J ends, which lost 5 bases and 0 bases, there was a span of 17 bases. This CDR3 region has 16 residues. CDR3 residues: CASSKPAGYSSYEQYF. DNA for the CDR3: TGTGCCAGCAGCAAACCCGCGGGGTACAGCTCCTACGAGCAGTACTTC.